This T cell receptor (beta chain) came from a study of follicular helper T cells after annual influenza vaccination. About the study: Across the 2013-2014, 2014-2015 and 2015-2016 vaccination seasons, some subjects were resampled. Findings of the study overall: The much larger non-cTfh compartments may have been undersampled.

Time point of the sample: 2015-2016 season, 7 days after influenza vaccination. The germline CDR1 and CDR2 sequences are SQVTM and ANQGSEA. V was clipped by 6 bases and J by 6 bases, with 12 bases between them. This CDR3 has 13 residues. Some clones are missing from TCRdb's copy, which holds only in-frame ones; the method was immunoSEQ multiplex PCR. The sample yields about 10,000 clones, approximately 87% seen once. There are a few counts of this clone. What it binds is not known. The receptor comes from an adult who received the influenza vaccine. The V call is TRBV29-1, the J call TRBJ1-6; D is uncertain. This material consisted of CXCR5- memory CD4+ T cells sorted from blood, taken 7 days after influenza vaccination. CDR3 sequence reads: CSVMTRTNSPLHF. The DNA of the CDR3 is TGCAGCGTGATGACAAGAACTAATTCACCCCTCCACTTT. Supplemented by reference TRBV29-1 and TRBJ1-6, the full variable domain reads SAVISQKPSRDICQRGTSLTIQCQVDSQVTMMFWYRQQPGQSLTLIATANQGSEATYESGFVIDKFPISRPNLTFSTLTVSNMSPEDSSIYLCSVMTRTNSPLHFGNGTRLTVT.